This record looks at one T cell receptor (beta chain) sequence and its context. No antigen is known for it. Samples were taken several times over chemoradiotherapy. The CDR3 runs to 13 residues. V lost 0 bases to trimming and J lost 6 bases, with 10 bases between them. The V gene's germline CDR1 is SGHRS and CDR2 YFSETQ. Libraries were prepared by immunoSEQ multiplex PCR; TCRdb keeps only in-frame clonotypes and omits some of them. The sample carries several thousand clones, approximately 80% recorded once. The data stem from a study of chemoradiotherapy in HPV16-positive cancers. Study context: Functional T-cell assays on a couple of HPV16-positive patients' cells defined candidate HPV-specific clones and common TCR motifs. The study, taken as a whole, reports: HPV-specific T cells were functionally defined from only a couple of HPV16-positive patients. During treatment, candidate HPV-specific clones and E7-related motifs expanded in tumor.

The source of this sequence is a human donor with HPV-associated anogenital cancer. This specimen consisted of tumor tissue, obtained from a patient who underwent chemoradiotherapy. The V call is TRBV5-1, the J call TRBJ2-7; D gene ambiguous. CDR3 nucleotide sequence: TGCGCCAGCAGCTTGGCCGGTGTTCGCGAGCAGTACTTC. As protein: CASSLAGVREQYF.